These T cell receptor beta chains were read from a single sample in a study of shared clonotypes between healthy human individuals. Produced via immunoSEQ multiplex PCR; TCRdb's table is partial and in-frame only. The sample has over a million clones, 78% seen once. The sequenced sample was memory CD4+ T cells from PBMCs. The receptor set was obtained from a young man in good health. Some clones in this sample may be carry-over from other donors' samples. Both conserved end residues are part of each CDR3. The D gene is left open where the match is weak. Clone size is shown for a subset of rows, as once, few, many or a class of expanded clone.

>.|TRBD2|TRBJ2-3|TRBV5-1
CASSYGLAGPGTDTQYF
TGCGCCAGCAGCTATGGACTAGCGGGACCTGGCACAGATACGCAGTATTTT
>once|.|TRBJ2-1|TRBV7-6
CASRQTPTDNEQFF
TGTGCCAGCAGACAGACTCCGACAGACAATGAGCAGTTCTTC
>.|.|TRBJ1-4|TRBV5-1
CASSKQGFNEKLFF
TGCGCCAGCAGCAAACAGGGTTTTAATGAAAAACTGTTTTTT
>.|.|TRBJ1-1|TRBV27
CASSFRFNTEAFF
TGTGCCAGCAGTTTCCGGTTTAACACTGAAGCTTTCTTT
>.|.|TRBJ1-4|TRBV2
CASTPPSGRREKLFF
TGTGCCAGCACCCCCCCATCGGGGAGACGTGAAAAACTGTTTTTT
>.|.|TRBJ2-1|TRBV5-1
CASSYTGASHNEQFF
TGCGCCAGCAGCTACACCGGGGCCAGTCACAATGAGCAGTTCTTC
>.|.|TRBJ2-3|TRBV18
CASSPPQRPDTQYF
TGTGCCAGCTCACCACCTCAGCGCCCAGATACGCAGTATTTT
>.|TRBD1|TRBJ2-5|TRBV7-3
CASSKGQGARETQYF
TGTGCCAGCAGCAAGGGACAGGGGGCGAGGGAGACCCAGTACTTC
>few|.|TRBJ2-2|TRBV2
CASSEARAGELFF
TGTGCCAGCAGTGAAGCGAGGGCCGGGGAGCTGTTTTTT
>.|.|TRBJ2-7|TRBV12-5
CASGLVLLGSSYEQYF
TGTGCTAGTGGTTTGGTACTTCTGGGAAGCTCCTACGAGCAGTACTTC
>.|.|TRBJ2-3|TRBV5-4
CASSFRSSTDTQYF
TGTGCCAGCAGCTTCCGATCTAGCACAGATACGCAGTATTTT
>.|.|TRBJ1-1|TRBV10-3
CAISVSQGITEAFF
TGTGCCATCAGTGTCTCGCAGGGTATCACTGAAGCTTTCTTT
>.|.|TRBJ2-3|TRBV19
CASSIGAFTDTQYF
TGTGCCAGTAGTATAGGCGCGTTCACAGATACGCAGTATTTT
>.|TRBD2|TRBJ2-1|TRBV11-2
CASRLAGGHEQFF
TGTGCCAGCCGACTAGCGGGAGGTCATGAGCAGTTCTTC
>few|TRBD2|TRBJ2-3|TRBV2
CASSGLAGADTQYF
TGTGCCAGCAGCGGACTAGCGGGAGCAGATACGCAGTATTTT